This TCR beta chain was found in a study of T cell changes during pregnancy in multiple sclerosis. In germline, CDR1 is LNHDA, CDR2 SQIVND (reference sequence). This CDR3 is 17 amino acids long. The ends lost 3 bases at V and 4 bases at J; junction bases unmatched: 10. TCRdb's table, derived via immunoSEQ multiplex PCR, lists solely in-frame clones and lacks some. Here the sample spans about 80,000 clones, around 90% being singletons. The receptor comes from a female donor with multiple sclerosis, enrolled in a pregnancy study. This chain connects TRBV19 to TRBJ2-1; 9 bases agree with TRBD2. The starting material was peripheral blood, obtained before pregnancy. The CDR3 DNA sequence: TGTGCCAGTAGTATTGGGGCGACTAGCGGAGAATACAATGAGCAGTTCTTC. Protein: CASSIGATSGEYNEQFF. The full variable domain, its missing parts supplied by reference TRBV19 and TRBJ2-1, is DGGITQSPKYLFRKEGQNVTLSCEQNLNHDAMYWYRQDPGQGLRLIYYSQIVNDFQKGDIAEGYSVSREKKESFPLTVTSAQKNPTAFYLCASSIGATSGEYNEQFFGPGTRLTVL.